The rows below give T cell receptor beta chains drawn from one sample of a study of Graves' ophthalmopathy and Graves' hyperthyroidism. TCRdb recomputed calls from the multiplex PCR reads with MiXCR, one row per CDR3 protein. Of some 210,000 distinct CDR3 sequences in the sample, about 32% were seen once. Material for sequencing was peripheral blood. Source of these receptors: a man aged 50-59 years with Graves' ophthalmopathy. Both conserved end residues are part of each CDR3. A D gene is named only where the DNA matches it firmly. Not all rows give a size; the values are once, few, many and, for expanded clones, a class.

CDR3 DNA: TGTGCCAGCAGCATACTAGCGGGAGCCGGGGAGCTGTTTTTT; CDR3 protein: CASSILAGAGELFF; V gene: TRBV7-3; D gene: TRBD2; J gene: TRBJ2-2; clone size: many
CDR3 DNA: TGTGCCAGCCTCTCACGGGGACAGACAAACATTCAGTACTTC; CDR3 protein: CASLSRGQTNIQYF; V gene: TRBV6-2/TRBV6-3; D gene: TRBD1; J gene: TRBJ2-4; clone size: -
CDR3 DNA: TGCAGCGTTTCCGAGGGTCGGGAGACCCAGTACTTC; CDR3 protein: CSVSEGRETQYF; V gene: TRBV29-1; D gene: -; J gene: TRBJ2-5; clone size: once
CDR3 DNA: TGCGCCAGCAGCCCATGGGGGGAGCGCGAGCAGTACTTC; CDR3 protein: CASSPWGEREQYF; V gene: TRBV5-1; D gene: -; J gene: TRBJ2-7; clone size: many
CDR3 DNA: TGTGCCAGCAGTTTCGAGGGGCCCTATGGCTACACCTTC; CDR3 protein: CASSFEGPYGYTF; V gene: TRBV12-3/TRBV12-4; D gene: -; J gene: TRBJ1-2; clone size: many
CDR3 DNA: TGTGCCAGCAGTGCGCTCCAAATCGACACCATATATTTT; CDR3 protein: CASSALQIDTIYF; V gene: TRBV12-3/TRBV12-4; D gene: -; J gene: TRBJ1-3; clone size: -
CDR3 DNA: TGTGCCAGCAGTGTTCTAGCGGGAGAGGCCGGGGAGCTGTTTTTT; CDR3 protein: CASSVLAGEAGELFF; V gene: TRBV6-1; D gene: TRBD2; J gene: TRBJ2-2; clone size: many
CDR3 DNA: TGTGCCAGCAGTTTAGGGCAGGGGGCTTTCTACGAGCAGTACTTC; CDR3 protein: CASSLGQGAFYEQYF; V gene: TRBV6-5; D gene: TRBD1; J gene: TRBJ2-7; clone size: few
CDR3 DNA: TGTGCCAGCAGTCTGGTGTCCGGGGCCAACGTCCTGACTTTC; CDR3 protein: CASSLVSGANVLTF; V gene: TRBV14; D gene: -; J gene: TRBJ2-6; clone size: many
CDR3 DNA: TGTGCCAGCAGTGAAGGTCAGAGCGGGGCGGGATACGAGCAGTACTTC; CDR3 protein: CASSEGQSGAGYEQYF; V gene: TRBV6-1; D gene: TRBD2; J gene: TRBJ2-7; clone size: -
CDR3 DNA: TGTGCCAGCAGTTCCTTCTCCATTGGGCACACTGAAGCTTTCTTT; CDR3 protein: CASSSFSIGHTEAFF; V gene: TRBV28; D gene: -; J gene: TRBJ1-1; clone size: many
CDR3 DNA: TGTGCCAGCAGTTCCCGGACAGGGAACACTGAAGCTTTCTTT; CDR3 protein: CASSSRTGNTEAFF; V gene: TRBV12-3/TRBV12-4; D gene: TRBD1; J gene: TRBJ1-1; clone size: many
CDR3 DNA: TGTGCCAGCAGCAGGGGGTACCAAGAGACCCAGTACTTC; CDR3 protein: CASSRGYQETQYF; V gene: TRBV6-5; D gene: TRBD1; J gene: TRBJ2-5; clone size: many
CDR3 DNA: TGTGCCAGTACGAGAACAGGGGTTCAGCCCCAGCATTTT; CDR3 protein: CASTRTGVQPQHF; V gene: TRBV19; D gene: TRBD1; J gene: TRBJ1-5; clone size: -
CDR3 DNA: TGTGCCAGCAGTGAAGTCTTTGGGACAGGGATTAATTCACCCCTCCACTTT; CDR3 protein: CASSEVFGTGINSPLHF; V gene: TRBV6-1; D gene: TRBD1; J gene: TRBJ1-6; clone size: -
CDR3 DNA: TGTGCCAGCAGTGACAGAACGCAGTATTTT; CDR3 protein: CASSDRTQYF; V gene: TRBV6-2/TRBV6-3; D gene: -; J gene: TRBJ2-3; clone size: many
CDR3 DNA: TGCAGCGTTGAAGATCGGACTAGCGGGACCGGGGAGCTGTTTTTT; CDR3 protein: CSVEDRTSGTGELFF; V gene: TRBV29-1; D gene: TRBD2; J gene: TRBJ2-2; clone size: many
CDR3 DNA: TGTGCCAGCAGTTTTTCCCTCCTAGCGCTAGAGACCCAGTACTTC; CDR3 protein: CASSFSLLALETQYF; V gene: TRBV12-3/TRBV12-4; D gene: -; J gene: TRBJ2-5; clone size: many
CDR3 DNA: TGTGCCAGCAGCCTACGATCAGGGGTAGCCACTGAAGCTTTCTTT; CDR3 protein: CASSLRSGVATEAFF; V gene: TRBV11-2; D gene: -; J gene: TRBJ1-1; clone size: -
CDR3 DNA: TGTGCCAGCAGTTTAGAACCAACCTACGAGCAGTACTTC; CDR3 protein: CASSLEPTYEQYF; V gene: TRBV12-3/TRBV12-4; D gene: -; J gene: TRBJ2-7; clone size: -
CDR3 DNA: TGCAGCGTCTTTCTTGGGGGAAGAGGGGAATTAGCCAACTATGGCTACACCTTC; CDR3 protein: CSVFLGGRGELANYGYTF; V gene: TRBV29-1; D gene: -; J gene: TRBJ1-2; clone size: -
CDR3 DNA: TGTGCCAGCAGTGAACGGAGCTACGGCCCTGAAGCTTTCTTT; CDR3 protein: CASSERSYGPEAFF; V gene: TRBV6-1; D gene: -; J gene: TRBJ1-1; clone size: -
CDR3 DNA: TGCGCCAGCAGCTTGGTAATGGACACTGAAGCTTTCTTT; CDR3 protein: CASSLVMDTEAFF; V gene: TRBV5-1; D gene: -; J gene: TRBJ1-1; clone size: many
CDR3 DNA: TGTGCCAGCAGCAGCCGGGACAGGGGGAAACAGACCCAGTACTTC; CDR3 protein: CASSSRDRGKQTQYF; V gene: TRBV14; D gene: TRBD1; J gene: TRBJ2-5; clone size: few
CDR3 DNA: TGTGCCAGCAGTCTCGGGACCTACCAAGAGACCCAGTACTTC; CDR3 protein: CASSLGTYQETQYF; V gene: TRBV2; D gene: -; J gene: TRBJ2-5; clone size: many
CDR3 DNA: TGCAGCGTTGAAGGGGACCGAGCCGAGCAGTACTTC; CDR3 protein: CSVEGDRAEQYF; V gene: TRBV29-1; D gene: -; J gene: TRBJ2-7; clone size: many
CDR3 DNA: TGCAGTGTTCACCAGACAGGCCCCTCCTACGAGCAGTACTTC; CDR3 protein: CSVHQTGPSYEQYF; V gene: TRBV20-1; D gene: -; J gene: TRBJ2-7; clone size: -
CDR3 DNA: TGTGCCAGCAGCTCGCGAGCGGGCACTGAAGCTTTCTTT; CDR3 protein: CASSSRAGTEAFF; V gene: TRBV12-3/TRBV12-4; D gene: -; J gene: TRBJ1-1; clone size: many
CDR3 DNA: TGTGCCAGCAGTTTCGGGGACAGGAACTACGAGCAGTACTTC; CDR3 protein: CASSFGDRNYEQYF; V gene: TRBV12-3/TRBV12-4; D gene: TRBD1; J gene: TRBJ2-7; clone size: -
CDR3 DNA: TGCAGCGTCGTAGGACAGACTGGCTTCAAAAACATTCAGTACTTC; CDR3 protein: CSVVGQTGFKNIQYF; V gene: TRBV29-1; D gene: -; J gene: TRBJ2-4; clone size: many
CDR3 DNA: TGTGCCAGCAGTCCAATTCGGACAGCGAACTATGGCTACACCTTC; CDR3 protein: CASSPIRTANYGYTF; V gene: TRBV12-3/TRBV12-4; D gene: -; J gene: TRBJ1-2; clone size: -
CDR3 DNA: TGTGCCAGCTCACCCGGGACAGGGGAGTATAGCAATCAGCCCCAGCATTTT; CDR3 protein: CASSPGTGEYSNQPQHF; V gene: TRBV18; D gene: TRBD1; J gene: TRBJ1-5; clone size: -
CDR3 DNA: TGTGCCAGCAGCTTATCATCTGTTGAAGCTTTCTTT; CDR3 protein: CASSLSSVEAFF; V gene: TRBV11-2; D gene: -; J gene: TRBJ1-1; clone size: many
CDR3 DNA: TGTGCCAGCAGTTCGACCCCCCCGGCAGGGGAAGAGACCCAGTACTTC; CDR3 protein: CASSSTPPAGEETQYF; V gene: TRBV12-3/TRBV12-4; D gene: -; J gene: TRBJ2-5; clone size: -
CDR3 DNA: TGTGCCAGCAGTGAAGCTGGCGATCCCCTACGGCCCGGGGAGCTGTTTTTT; CDR3 protein: CASSEAGDPLRPGELFF; V gene: TRBV2; D gene: -; J gene: TRBJ2-2; clone size: many
CDR3 DNA: TGTGCCATCAGTGACCTCAGGGGAGGGACTGAAGCTTTCTTT; CDR3 protein: CAISDLRGGTEAFF; V gene: TRBV10-3; D gene: -; J gene: TRBJ1-1; clone size: -
CDR3 DNA: TGTGCCAGCAGCTCGAGGCCTTCCTACGAGCAGTACTTC; CDR3 protein: CASSSRPSYEQYF; V gene: TRBV6-2/TRBV6-3; D gene: -; J gene: TRBJ2-7; clone size: many
CDR3 DNA: TGCAGCGTTGAAGCGGGTGGAAACACCATATATTTT; CDR3 protein: CSVEAGGNTIYF; V gene: TRBV29-1; D gene: -; J gene: TRBJ1-3; clone size: many